These 15 T cell receptor beta chains were all obtained from the same sample, sequenced in a study of T cell responses to AZD1222 COVID-19 vaccine. TCRdb keeps only in-frame clones here, not all; method: immunoSEQ multiplex PCR. The repertoire holds about 94,000 clones, with around nine tenths as singletons. The source material was peripheral blood, sampled 28 days after the second AZD1222 dose. These receptors came from an adult who received the AZD1222 COVID-19 vaccine.

The chain employs TRBV9 and TRBJ2-1; 11 positions agree with TRBD1. The CDR3 is 15 residues long. V gave up 2 bases and J gave up 7 bases; unmatched junction bases: 5. Germline loops: CDR1 SGDLS, CDR2 YYNGEE. The CDR3 DNA reads TGTGCCAGCAGCGTTGAGGACAGGGGGCGTAATGAGCAGTTCTTC. Encoded protein: CASSVEDRGRNEQFF.

The chain couples TRBV28 to TRBJ1-5, with D maybe TRBD1 (5 bases). V lost 6 bases to trimming and J lost 7 bases, with 16 bases between them. The CDR3 is 14 amino acids. The germline V gene has CDR1 MDHEN and CDR2 SYDVKM. The CDR3 reads CASRRELEGQPQHF. Here the CDR3 DNA reads TGTGCCAGCAGGAGGGAACTAGAGGGGCAGCCCCAGCATTTT.

Comments on this clone: A junction boundary mismatches the germline segment, possibly from a read error. The V and J genes are TRBV24-1 and TRBJ2-1; a possible D gene is TRBD2 (6 bases). The CDR3 runs 14 residues. Germline V CDR1 and CDR2: KGHDR, SFDVKD. The CDR3 DNA is TGTGCCACCAGACGCGGGGCGGGGTACAGTGAGCAGTTCTTC. This gives the protein CATRRGAGYSEQFF.

V gene TRBV7-3 combines with J gene TRBJ2-1; 10 bases match TRBD1. Germline-derived CDR1 and CDR2 are SGHTA and FQGTGA. V was pared by 4 bases and J by 7 bases, with 13 bases of the junction left unmatched. The CDR3 runs to 17 residues. DNA of the CDR3: TGTGCCAGCAGCTATCTGAAGCCGGGACAGGGGCTTAATGAGCAGTTCTTC. Amino acids: CASSYLKPGQGLNEQFF.

The V gene is TRBV4-1, the J gene TRBJ2-4, with a weak D call TRBD1 (6 bases). The CDR3 loop spans 13 amino acids. Trimming left V 0 bases short and J 9 bases short, with 9 bases between. CDR1 is MGHRA and CDR2 is YSYEKL in the germline V gene. CDR3: CASSQDQGTIQYF. CDR3 nucleotide sequence: TGCGCCAGCAGCCAAGACCAGGGGACCATTCAGTACTTC.

V and J are TRBV19 and TRBJ1-1; 8 nucleotides align to TRBD1. The CDR3 spans 14 residues. Germline V gene sequence: CDR1 LNHDA, CDR2 SQIVND (reference sequence). Germline trimming cut 5 bases from V and 11 bases from J; bases unmatched to any gene: 13. The CDR3 protein is CASSSTGESLGAFF. The CDR3 coding sequence is TGTGCCAGTAGTTCGACAGGGGAAAGTCTGGGGGCTTTCTTT.

This clone was observed a few times. In nucleotides, the CDR3 is TGTGCCAGCAGCGGCGGGGGCACAGATACGCAGTATTTT. Translated: CASSGGGTDTQYF. The rearrangement uses TRBV7-3 and TRBJ2-3; tentatively, D is TRBD2 (6 bases). CDR1 is SGHTA, CDR2 FQGTGA, per germline. CDR3 size: 13 residues. The V and J ends lost 5 bases and 1 base respectively, with 7 bases between them.

Concerning this clone: At one boundary the junction diverges from the germline segment, which might be a read error. The rearrangement links TRBV7-7 to TRBJ1-3; D not certain. This CDR3 has 14 residues. The germline V gene encodes CDR1 SSHAT and CDR2 FNYEAQ (reference sequence). CDR3 region: CASSLSGSGNTIYF. The CDR3, as DNA: TGTGCTAGCAGCTTGTCTGGGTCTGGAAACACCATATATTTT.

The V and J genes are TRBV11-2 and TRBJ2-1; 7 bases are a match to TRBD2. J lost 12 bases, V lost 5 bases, and 25 bases had no gene match. The CDR3 is made up of 18 amino acids. The germline gives CDR1 SGHAT, CDR2 FQNNGV. This CDR3 reads CASSRPPPGWEGNDVQFF. CDR3 bases: TGTGCCAGCAGCCGACCCCCCCCCGGGTGGGAGGGTAATGATGTGCAGTTCTTC. The full variable domain, with the rest looked up from reference TRBV11-2 and TRBJ2-1, is EAGVAQSPRYKIIEKRQSVAFWCNPISGHATLYWYQQILGQGPKLLIQFQNNGVVDDSQLPKDRFSAERLKGVDSTLKIQPAKLEDSAVYLCASSRPPPGWEGNDVQFFGPGTRLTVL.

This clone was counted at least ten times. The chain combines TRBV5-4 with TRBJ1-2; D gene unclear. V lost 4 bases, J lost 5 bases, and 24 bases lay in between. The CDR3 consists of 17 residues. Germline V gives CDR1 SGHNT, CDR2 YYREEE (reference sequence). The CDR3 nucleotides are TGTGCCAGCAGCCTACGGACTTCACAGATCCCTATATATGGCTACACCTTC. Its protein is CASSLRTSQIPIYGYTF.

The chain couples TRBV19 to TRBJ2-7; D call uncertain. This CDR3 region has 12 residues. Trimming removed 7 bases at V and 7 bases at J, with 14 bases between. Germline V CDR1 and CDR2: LNHDA, SQIVND (reference sequence). The CDR3 sequence: CASTDTSSEQYF. Written as DNA, the CDR3 is TGTGCCAGTACCGATACGTCTAGTGAGCAGTACTTC.

The V call is TRBV23-1, the J call TRBJ1-5; TRBD1 matches 10 bases. TRBV23-1 is annotated as an ORF whose role is uncertain. Losses at the gene ends were 4 bases for V and 0 bases for J; bases not matched to a gene: 3. This CDR3 is 16 amino acids long. The CDR3 loop is CASSPRDRGSNQPQHF. In DNA form, the CDR3 reads TGCGCCAGCAGTCCCCGGGACAGGGGTAGCAATCAGCCCCAGCATTTT.

In DNA form, the CDR3 reads TGTGCCAGCAGTTACGACGGGGGACACTATGGCTACACCTTC. Residues: CASSYDGGHYGYTF. The chain employs TRBV7-9 and TRBJ1-2, with a weak D call TRBD1 (5 bases). The CDR3 is 14 amino acids. CDR1 is SEHNR, CDR2 FQNEAQ, per germline (reference sequence). The germline V and J ends were trimmed by 6 bases and 3 bases, with 14 bases remaining between them.

The chain recombines TRBV28 with TRBJ1-2, with a tentative D call TRBD1 (5 bases). The CDR3 length is 13 residues. CDR1 and CDR2 from the germline V gene are MDHEN and SYDVKM. The V gene lost 4 bases and the J gene lost 8 bases, with 14 bases spanning the gap. The CDR3 sequence: CASSYGEGRGYTF. The CDR3 bases are TGTGCCAGCAGTTATGGGGAGGGGCGGGGCTACACCTTC.

This chain connects TRBV2 to TRBJ2-1; 9 bases agree with TRBD2. Trimming cost V 7 bases and J 3 bases; bases outside gene matches: 4. The germline V gene has CDR1 SNHLY and CDR2 FYNNEI. CDR3 length: 14 amino acids. CDR3 nucleotide sequence: TGTGCCAGCAAGGGCGGGGGGGTCTACAATGAGCAGTTCTTC. Its translation: CASKGGGVYNEQFF.